Shown below are 9 T cell receptor beta chains from a single sample sequenced in a study of graft-versus-host responses after intestinal transplantation (dated by TCRdb to about 2021). The method behind the library was the immunoSEQ multiplex PCR assay. TCRdb provides this immuneACCESS table in a form limited to in-frame rearrangements. Some clones are lacking; in checked studies, under half of them reflect an unresolved V gene, and why the rest are absent is not known. Here the sample has roughly 100,000 clones; 80% to 95% occur a single time. Roughly 1.2% of the sample is in the top ten clones. These TCRs are of unknown antigen specificity. According to the study, the label for this sample's time point signals: cells obtained before transplantation from donor or recipient. The source was unstimulated CD8+ T cells sorted from spleen or lymph node cells, collected before intestinal transplant. Receptors originate from a human donor who received an intestinal transplant.

This clone has a handful of counts. The chain links TRBV11-2 to TRBJ1-1; tentatively, D is TRBD1 (5 bases). The CDR3 has 12 amino acids. Between the trimmed V and J ends, which lost 4 bases and 5 bases, there was a span of 8 bases. Germline-derived CDR1 and CDR2 are SGHAT and FQNNGV. CDR3 sequence reads: CASSYAGTEAFF. CDR3 in DNA: TGTGCCAGCAGCTACGCAGGGACTGAAGCTTTCTTT.

J is TRBJ1-1 and V is TRBV5-4; D call uncertain. The CDR3 has 16 residues. The germline V and J ends were trimmed by 1 base and 3 bases, with 16 bases remaining between them. Germline CDR1 reads SGHNT; CDR2 reads YYREEE (reference sequence). CDR3 nucleotides: TGTGCCAGCAGCTTGTCTCCTTCTGGTGCGGACACTGAAGCTTTCTTT. Translating gives CASSLSPSGADTEAFF.

The CDR3 sequence is CASSQDLETTGNTIYF. The CDR3 DNA reads TGCGCCAGCAGCCAAGATTTGGAGACTACTGGAAACACCATATATTTT. The gene calls are TRBV4-1 and TRBJ1-3; no firm D call. This CDR3 is built from 16 residues. Trimming left V 0 bases short and J 2 bases short, with 11 bases between. Germline lookup yields CDR1 MGHRA and CDR2 YSYEKL.

This clone appeared a single time. Here the CDR3 reads CASSLFYGRADEQYF. CDR3 nucleotides: TGTGCCAGCAGTTTATTTTATGGCAGGGCGGACGAGCAGTACTTC. V usage is TRBV27 and J usage is TRBJ2-7; a possible D gene is TRBD1 (5 bases). V gave up 1 base and J gave up 5 bases, with 15 bases separating them. Germline CDR1 and CDR2: MNHEY and SMNVEV (reference sequence). The CDR3 length is 15 residues.

The V gene is TRBV6-5, the J gene TRBJ1-2; D may be TRBD1 (5 bases). Trimming shortened V by 2 bases and J by 6 bases, and 19 bases separated the two germline ends. The CDR3 length is 16 residues. From germline, CDR1 is MNHEY and CDR2 SVGAGI. The CDR3: CASSYRSGRRGNGYTF. The CDR3 DNA reads TGTGCCAGCAGTTACCGTAGCGGAAGGCGGGGCAATGGCTACACCTTC.

The chain recombines TRBV4-1 with TRBJ2-5; 8 nucleotides match TRBD2. Trimming cost V 5 bases and J 1 base; bases outside gene matches: 3. This CDR3 is built from 14 residues. Germline V lookup: CDR1 MGHRA, CDR2 YSYEKL. Here the CDR3 DNA reads TGCGCCAGCAGCGATAGCGGGGTCCAAGAGACCCAGTACTTC. Protein: CASSDSGVQETQYF.

The chain joins TRBV4-1 to TRBJ2-5, with 7 bases matching TRBD2. The CDR3 runs 14 residues. CDR1 is MGHRA, CDR2 YSYEKL, per germline. Trimming at V came to 1 base and at J to 5 bases, leaving 4 bases not matched to a gene. CDR3 coding DNA: TGCGCCAGCAGCCAAGTTTGGGGGGGGGAGACCCAGTACTTC. Translation: CASSQVWGGETQYF.

This chain uses TRBV9 with TRBJ1-1, with 8 nucleotides matching TRBD1. V dropped 1 base and J dropped 7; count of bases not matched to a gene: 3. The CDR3 has 13 residues. The germline CDR1 and CDR2 sequences are SGDLS and YYNGEE. The CDR3 reads CASSVQGADEAFF. Written as DNA, the CDR3 is TGTGCCAGCAGCGTACAGGGGGCTGATGAAGCTTTCTTT.

V is TRBV5-5 and J is TRBJ2-7, with D possibly being TRBD1 (5 bases). The V end lost 4 bases, the J end lost 2 bases, and 13 bases lay between the germline ends. Germline V gives CDR1 SGHKS, CDR2 YYEKEE (reference sequence). The CDR3 spans 14 residues. The CDR3 bases are TGTGCCAGCAGCCCGTACAAGGGGCCCTACGAGCAGTACTTC. Amino acid sequence: CASSPYKGPYEQYF. Supplemented by reference TRBV5-5 and TRBJ2-7, the full variable domain reads DAGVTQSPTHLIKTRGQQVTLRCSPISGHKSVSWYQQVLGQGPQFIFQYYEKEERGRGNFPDRFSARQFPNYSSELNVNALLLGDSALYLCASSPYKGPYEQYFGPGTRLTVT.